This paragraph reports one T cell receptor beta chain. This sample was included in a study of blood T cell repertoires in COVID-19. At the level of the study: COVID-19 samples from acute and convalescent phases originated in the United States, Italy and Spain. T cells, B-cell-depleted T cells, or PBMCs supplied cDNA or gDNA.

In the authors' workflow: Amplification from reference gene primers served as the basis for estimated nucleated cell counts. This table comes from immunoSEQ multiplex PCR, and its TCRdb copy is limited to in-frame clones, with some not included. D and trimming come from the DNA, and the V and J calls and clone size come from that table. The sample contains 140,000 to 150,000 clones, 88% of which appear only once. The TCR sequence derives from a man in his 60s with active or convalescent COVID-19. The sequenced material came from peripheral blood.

CDR3 loop: CASSYSGRRNTEAFF. The CDR3 DNA is TGTGCCAGCAGTTACTCAGGGAGACGGAACACTGAAGCTTTCTTT. The genes are TRBV6-2 or TRBV6-3 and TRBJ1-1; D is ambiguous. The CDR3 has 15 residues. Looked up from germline, CDR1 is MNHEY and CDR2 is SVGEGT. V dropped 0 bases and J dropped 1 base, with 9 bases sitting between them.